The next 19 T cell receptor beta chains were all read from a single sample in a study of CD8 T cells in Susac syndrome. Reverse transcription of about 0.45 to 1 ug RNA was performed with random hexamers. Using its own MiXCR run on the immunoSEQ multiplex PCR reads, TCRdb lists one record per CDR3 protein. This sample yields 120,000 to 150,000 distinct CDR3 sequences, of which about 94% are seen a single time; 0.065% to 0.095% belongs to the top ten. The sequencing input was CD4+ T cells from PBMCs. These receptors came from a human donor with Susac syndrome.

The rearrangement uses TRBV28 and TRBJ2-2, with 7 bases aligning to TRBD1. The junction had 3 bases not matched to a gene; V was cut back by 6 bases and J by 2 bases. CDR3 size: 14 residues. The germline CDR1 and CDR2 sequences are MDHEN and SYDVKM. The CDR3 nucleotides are TGTGCCAGCAGATGGGACAGAAACACCGGGGAGCTGTTTTTT. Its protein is CASRWDRNTGELFF.

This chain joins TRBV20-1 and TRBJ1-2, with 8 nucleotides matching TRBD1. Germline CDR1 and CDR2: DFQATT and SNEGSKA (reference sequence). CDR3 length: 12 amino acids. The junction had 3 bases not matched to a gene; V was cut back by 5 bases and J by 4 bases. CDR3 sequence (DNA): TGCAGTGCTCCAGGACAGGGCTATGGCTACACCTTC. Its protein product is CSAPGQGYGYTF.

The CDR3 DNA follows: TGTGCCACCAGTGAGACCGGGACTAGCGATCGACGTGAGCAGTTCTTC. This sequence encodes CATSETGTSDRREQFF. The gene calls are TRBV24-1 and TRBJ2-1, with 10 bases matching TRBD2. From germline, CDR1 is KGHDR and CDR2 SFDVKD. The CDR3 length is 16 residues. With 4 bases clipped from V and 9 bases from J, the junction kept 11 bases outside the gene matches.

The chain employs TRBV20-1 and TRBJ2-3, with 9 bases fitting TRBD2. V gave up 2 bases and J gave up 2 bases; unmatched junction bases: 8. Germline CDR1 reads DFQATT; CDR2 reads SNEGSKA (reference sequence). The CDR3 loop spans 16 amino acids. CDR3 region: CSARSRPSGVTDTQYF. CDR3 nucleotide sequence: TGCAGTGCTAGATCCCGACCTAGCGGGGTCACAGATACGCAGTATTTT.

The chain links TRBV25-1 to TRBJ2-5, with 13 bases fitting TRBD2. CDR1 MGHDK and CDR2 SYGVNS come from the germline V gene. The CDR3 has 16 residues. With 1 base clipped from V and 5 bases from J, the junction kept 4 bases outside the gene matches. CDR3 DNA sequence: TGTGCCAGCAGTGAATCCGGACTAGCGGGGGATGAGACCCAGTACTTC. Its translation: CASSESGLAGDETQYF.

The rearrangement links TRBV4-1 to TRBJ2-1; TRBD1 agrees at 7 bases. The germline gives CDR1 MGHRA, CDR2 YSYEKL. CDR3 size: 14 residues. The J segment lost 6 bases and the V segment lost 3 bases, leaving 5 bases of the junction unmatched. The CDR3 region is CASSHGRQGNEQFF. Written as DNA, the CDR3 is TGCGCCAGCAGCCACGGCCGACAGGGCAATGAGCAGTTCTTC.

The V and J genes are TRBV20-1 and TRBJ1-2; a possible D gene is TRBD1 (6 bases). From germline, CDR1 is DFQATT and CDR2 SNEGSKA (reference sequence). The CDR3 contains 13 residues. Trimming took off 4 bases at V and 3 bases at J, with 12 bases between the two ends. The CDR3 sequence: CSAMDRKDYGYTF. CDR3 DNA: TGCAGTGCTATGGACAGAAAAGACTATGGCTACACCTTC.

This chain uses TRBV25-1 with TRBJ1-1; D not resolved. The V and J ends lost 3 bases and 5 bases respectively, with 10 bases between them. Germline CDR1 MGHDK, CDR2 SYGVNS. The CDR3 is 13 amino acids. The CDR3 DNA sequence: TGTGCCAGCAGTGAGTGGAGTGGAACTGAAGCTTTCTTT. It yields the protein CASSEWSGTEAFF.

The CDR3 DNA is TGTGCCAGCAGCCCCGACAGTAATTCACCCCTCCACTTT. The encoded protein is CASSPDSNSPLHF. The chain couples TRBV7-3 to TRBJ1-6; tentatively, D is TRBD1 (5 bases). The germline gives CDR1 SGHTA, CDR2 FQGTGA. V was pared by 5 bases and J by 6 bases, with 8 bases between. There are 13 residues in the CDR3.

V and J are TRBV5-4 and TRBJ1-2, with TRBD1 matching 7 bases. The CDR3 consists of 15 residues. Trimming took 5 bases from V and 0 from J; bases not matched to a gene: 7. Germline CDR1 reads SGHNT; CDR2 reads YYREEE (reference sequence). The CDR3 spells CASRPGQATNYGYTF. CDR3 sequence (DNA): TGTGCCAGCAGACCAGGACAGGCCACTAACTATGGCTACACCTTC. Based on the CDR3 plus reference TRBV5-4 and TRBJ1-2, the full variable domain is ETGVTQSPTHLIKTRGQQVTLRCSSQSGHNTVSWYQQALGQGPQFIFQYYREEENGRGNFPPRFSGLQFPNYSSELNVNALELDDSALYLCASRPGQATNYGYTFGSGTRLTVV.

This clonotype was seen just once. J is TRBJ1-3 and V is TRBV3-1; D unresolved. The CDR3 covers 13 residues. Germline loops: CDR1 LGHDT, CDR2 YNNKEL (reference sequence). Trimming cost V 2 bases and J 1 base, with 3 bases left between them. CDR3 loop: CASSQHSGNTIYF. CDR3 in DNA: TGTGCCAGCAGCCAACATTCTGGAAACACCATATATTTT. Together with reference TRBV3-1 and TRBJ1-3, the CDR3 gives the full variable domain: DTAVSQTPKYLVTQMGNDKSIKCEQNLGHDTMYWYKQDSKKFLKIMFSYNNKELIINETVPNRFSPKSPDKAHLNLHINSLELGDSAVYFCASSQHSGNTIYFGEGSWLTVV.

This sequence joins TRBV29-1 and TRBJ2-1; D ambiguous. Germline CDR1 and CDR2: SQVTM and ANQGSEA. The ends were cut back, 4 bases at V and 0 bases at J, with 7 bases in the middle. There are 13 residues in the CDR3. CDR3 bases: TGCAGCGTTGTCCTAGTCTCCTACAATGAGCAGTTCTTC. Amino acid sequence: CSVVLVSYNEQFF.

This CDR3 is CASSVGGADKQFF. The CDR3 DNA is TGTGCCAGCAGCGTAGGGGGGGCGGATAAGCAGTTCTTC. The rearrangement joins TRBV5-6 to TRBJ2-1; weak D call: TRBD2 (7 bases). CDR1 is SGHDT and CDR2 is YYEEEE in the germline V gene. The CDR3 loop spans 13 amino acids. The V and J ends lost 4 bases and 11 bases respectively, with 16 bases between them.

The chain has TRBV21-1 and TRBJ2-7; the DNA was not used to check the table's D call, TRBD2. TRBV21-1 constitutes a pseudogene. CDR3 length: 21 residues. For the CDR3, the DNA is TGTGCCAGCAGCAAAGAGGGGCCAGCGGGAGGGCCGGAGGAGAGCTGCTACGAGCAGTACTTC. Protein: CASSKEGPAGGPEESCYEQYF.

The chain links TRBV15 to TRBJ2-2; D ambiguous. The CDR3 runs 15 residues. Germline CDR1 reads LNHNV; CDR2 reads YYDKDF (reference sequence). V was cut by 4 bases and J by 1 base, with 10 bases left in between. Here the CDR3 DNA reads TGTGCCACCAGCAAGGATGTCCTGAACACCGGGGAGCTGTTTTTT. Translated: CATSKDVLNTGELFF.

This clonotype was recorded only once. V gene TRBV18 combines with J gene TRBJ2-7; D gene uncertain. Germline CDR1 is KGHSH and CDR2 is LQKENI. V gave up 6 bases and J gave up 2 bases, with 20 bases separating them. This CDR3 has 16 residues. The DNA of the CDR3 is TGTGCCAGCTCGCCAAACTCCCTAACTCTCGCCTACGAGCAGTACTTC. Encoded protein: CASSPNSLTLAYEQYF.

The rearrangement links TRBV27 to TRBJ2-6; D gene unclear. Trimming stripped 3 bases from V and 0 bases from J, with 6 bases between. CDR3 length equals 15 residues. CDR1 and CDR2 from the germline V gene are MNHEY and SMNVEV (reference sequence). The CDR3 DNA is TGTGCCAGCAGTTTTAGTCCCTCTGGGGCCAACGTCCTGACTTTC. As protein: CASSFSPSGANVLTF.

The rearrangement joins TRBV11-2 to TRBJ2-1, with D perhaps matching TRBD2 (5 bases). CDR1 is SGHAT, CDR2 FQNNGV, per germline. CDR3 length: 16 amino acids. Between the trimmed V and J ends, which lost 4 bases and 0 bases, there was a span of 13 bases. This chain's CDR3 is CASSSRGISSYNEQFF. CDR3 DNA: TGTGCCAGCAGCTCCCGGGGTATCTCCTCCTACAATGAGCAGTTCTTC. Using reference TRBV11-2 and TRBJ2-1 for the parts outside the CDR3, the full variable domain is EAGVAQSPRYKIIEKRQSVAFWCNPISGHATLYWYQQILGQGPKLLIQFQNNGVVDDSQLPKDRFSAERLKGVDSTLKIQPAKLEDSAVYLCASSSRGISSYNEQFFGPGTRLTVL.

CDR3 sequence reads: CASGLGQREQFF. The CDR3, as DNA: TGTGCTAGTGGTTTGGGACAGCGTGAGCAGTTCTTC. This chain links TRBV12-5 with TRBJ2-1, with D tentatively TRBD1 (5 bases). Between the trimmed V and J ends, which lost 1 base and 9 bases, there was a span of 7 bases. CDR3 size: 12 residues. Germline V gives CDR1 LGHNT, CDR2 FRNRAP.